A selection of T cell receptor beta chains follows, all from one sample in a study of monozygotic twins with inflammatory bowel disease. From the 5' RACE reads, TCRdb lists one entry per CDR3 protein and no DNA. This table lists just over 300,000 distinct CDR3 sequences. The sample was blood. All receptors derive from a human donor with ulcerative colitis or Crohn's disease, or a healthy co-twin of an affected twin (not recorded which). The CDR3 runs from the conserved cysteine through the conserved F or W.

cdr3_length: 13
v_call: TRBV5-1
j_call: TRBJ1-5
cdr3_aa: CASSLNDGQPQHF

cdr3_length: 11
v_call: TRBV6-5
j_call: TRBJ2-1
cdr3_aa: CASRQRNEQFF

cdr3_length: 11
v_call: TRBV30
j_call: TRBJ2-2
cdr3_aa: CAWGPLRELFF

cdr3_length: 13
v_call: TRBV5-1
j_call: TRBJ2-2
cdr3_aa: CASRTSGTGELFF

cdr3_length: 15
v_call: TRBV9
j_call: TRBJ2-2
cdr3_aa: CASSTRDRGLGELFF

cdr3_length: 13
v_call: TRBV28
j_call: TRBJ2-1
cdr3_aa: CASFEGQLNEQFF

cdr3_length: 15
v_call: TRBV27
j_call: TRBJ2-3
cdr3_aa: CASSITGAGTDTQYF

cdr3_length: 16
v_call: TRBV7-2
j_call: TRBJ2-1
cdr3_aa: CASSFSLYGSYNEQFF

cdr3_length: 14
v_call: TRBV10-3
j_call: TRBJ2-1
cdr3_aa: CAIQDRSSYNEQFF

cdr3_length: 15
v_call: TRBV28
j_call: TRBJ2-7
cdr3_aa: CASSLEAGGTYEQYF

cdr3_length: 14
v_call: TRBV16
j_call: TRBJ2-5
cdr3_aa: CASSQGRRFETQYF

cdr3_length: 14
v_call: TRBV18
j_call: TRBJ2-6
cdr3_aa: CASSTGSGANVLTF

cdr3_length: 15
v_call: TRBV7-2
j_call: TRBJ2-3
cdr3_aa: CASSSNRAGTDTQYF

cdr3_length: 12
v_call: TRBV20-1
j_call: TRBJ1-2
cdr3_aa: CSATTSGKGYTF

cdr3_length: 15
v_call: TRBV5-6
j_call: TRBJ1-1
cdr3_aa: CASSLVSGGGTEAFF

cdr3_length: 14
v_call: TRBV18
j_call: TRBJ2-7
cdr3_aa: CASSPYDLTGEQYF

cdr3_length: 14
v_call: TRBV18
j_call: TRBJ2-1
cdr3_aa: CASSRRDKVNEQFF

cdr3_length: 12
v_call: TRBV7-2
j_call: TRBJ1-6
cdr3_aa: CASSATGKTLHF

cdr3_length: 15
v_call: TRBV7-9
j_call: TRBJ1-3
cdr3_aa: CASSMDRVSGNTIYF

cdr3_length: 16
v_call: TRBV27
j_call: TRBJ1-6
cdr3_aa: CASSGDRGPFSSPLHF

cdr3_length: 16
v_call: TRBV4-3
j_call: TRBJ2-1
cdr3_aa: CASSQRWIASNNEQFF

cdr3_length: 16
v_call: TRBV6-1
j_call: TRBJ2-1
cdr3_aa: CASKRQGTLLNNEQFF

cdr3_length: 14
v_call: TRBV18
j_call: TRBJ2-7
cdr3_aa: CASSLGPTNYEQYF

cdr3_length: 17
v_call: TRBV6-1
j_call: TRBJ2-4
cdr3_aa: CASSDRVDSLAKNIQYF

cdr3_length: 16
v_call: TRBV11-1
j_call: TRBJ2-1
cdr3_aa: CASRTPRDTGAKEQFF

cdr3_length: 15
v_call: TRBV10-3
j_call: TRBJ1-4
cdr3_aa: CAISESEGAGEKLFF

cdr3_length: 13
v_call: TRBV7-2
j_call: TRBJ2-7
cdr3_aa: CASRLAGVSEQYF

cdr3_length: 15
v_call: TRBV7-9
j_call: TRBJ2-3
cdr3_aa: CASSLGDRKADTQYF

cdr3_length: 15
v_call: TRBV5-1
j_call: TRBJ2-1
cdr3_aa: CASSQLAGYYNEQFF

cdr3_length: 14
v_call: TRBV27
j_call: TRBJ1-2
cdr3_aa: CASTAGQGEYGYTF

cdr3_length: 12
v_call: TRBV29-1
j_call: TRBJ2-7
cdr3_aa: CSGGQGTNEQYF

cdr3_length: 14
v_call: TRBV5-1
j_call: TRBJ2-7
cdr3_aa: CASSTEGGPYEQYF

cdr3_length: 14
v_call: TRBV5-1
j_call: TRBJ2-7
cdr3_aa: CASSVLAGEYEQYF

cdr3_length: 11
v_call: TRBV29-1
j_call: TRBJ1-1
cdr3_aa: CSATLNTEAFF

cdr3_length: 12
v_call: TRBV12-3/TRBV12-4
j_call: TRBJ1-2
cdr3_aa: CASSLANYGYTF

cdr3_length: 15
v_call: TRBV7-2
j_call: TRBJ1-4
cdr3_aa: CASSFKQGPNEKLFF

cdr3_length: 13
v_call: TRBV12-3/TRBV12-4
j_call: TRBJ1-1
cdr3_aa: CASRDSGGTEAFF